Detailed here is one TCR beta chain. The data were taken from a study of OX40 agonist ivuxolimab in advanced cancers. As for the study in general: Patients enrolled in dose escalation were diagnosed with hepatocellular carcinoma, melanoma, renal cell or head and neck cancer.

Libraries were prepared by immunoSEQ multiplex PCR; TCRdb keeps only in-frame clonotypes and omits some of them. Of 45,000 to 50,000 clones in the sample, roughly 90% are singletons; the top ten hold around 11%. Patients were ineligible given autoimmune disease history or systemic immunosuppression. The sequence came from an adult with an advanced solid tumor such as melanoma, head and neck, liver or kidney cancer. The sample in question was CD4+ or CD8+ T cells sorted from blood, obtained in a trial of the OX40 agonist ivuxolimab.

The CDR3 DNA is TGTGCCAGCAGTTACGGCGGGGGCTCCTACGAGCAGTACTTC. It codes for CASSYGGGSYEQYF. This chain joins TRBV6-5 and TRBJ2-7, with TRBD2 matching 7 bases. Germline V lookup: CDR1 MNHEY, CDR2 SVGAGI. The V and J ends lost 2 bases and 0 bases, in that order; junction bases with no gene match: 1. The CDR3 has 14 amino acids.